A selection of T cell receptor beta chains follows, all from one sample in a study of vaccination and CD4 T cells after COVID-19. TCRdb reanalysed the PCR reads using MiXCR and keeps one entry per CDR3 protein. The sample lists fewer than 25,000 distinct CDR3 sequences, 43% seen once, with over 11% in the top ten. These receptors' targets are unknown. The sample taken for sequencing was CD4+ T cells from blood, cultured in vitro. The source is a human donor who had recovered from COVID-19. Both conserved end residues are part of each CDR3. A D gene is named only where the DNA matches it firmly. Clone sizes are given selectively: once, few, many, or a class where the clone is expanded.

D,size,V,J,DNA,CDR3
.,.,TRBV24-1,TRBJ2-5,TGTGCCACCAGTGATTTGCCAGGGGTCGGCCAAGAGACCCAGTACTTC,CATSDLPGVGQETQYF
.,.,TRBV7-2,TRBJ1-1,TGTGCCAGCAGCCTGACAGGGAACACTGAAGCTTTCTTT,CASSLTGNTEAFF
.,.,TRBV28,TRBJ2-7,TGTGCCAGCAGTCCTGGACAGACTGGCTACGAGCAGTACTTC,CASSPGQTGYEQYF
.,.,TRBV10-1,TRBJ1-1,TGCGCCAGCAACCTCGGGACGGAGGAAGCTTTCTTT,CASNLGTEEAFF
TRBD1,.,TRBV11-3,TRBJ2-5,TGTGCCAGCAGCCGCCGGCGACTGGGACAGGGGACGATGGAGACCCAGTACTTC,CASSRRRLGQGTMETQYF
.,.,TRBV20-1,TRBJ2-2,TGCAGTGCTAGTGACCTAGGGAACACCGGGGAGCTGTTTTTT,CSASDLGNTGELFF
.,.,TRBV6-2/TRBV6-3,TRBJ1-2,TGTGCCAGCAGTTACGGGGGTAACTATGGCTACACCTTC,CASSYGGNYGYTF
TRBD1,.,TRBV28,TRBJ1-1,TGTGCCAGCAGTGAAATGACAGGGTGGATCGAAGCTTTCTTT,CASSEMTGWIEAFF
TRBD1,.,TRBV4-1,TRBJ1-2,TGCGCCAGCAGCCACATCCTGACGGAACAGGGGGCTAACTATGGCTACACCTTC,CASSHILTEQGANYGYTF
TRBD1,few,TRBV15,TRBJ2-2,TGTGCCACCAGCAGAGGAGGGACAGCGAACACCGGGGAGCTGTTTTTT,CATSRGGTANTGELFF
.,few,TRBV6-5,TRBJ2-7,TGTGCCAGCAGTTACCGGGGACCACTACCCTACGAGCAGTACTTC,CASSYRGPLPYEQYF
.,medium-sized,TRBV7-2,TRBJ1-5,TGTGCCAGCAGCTCCCGGGGCAATCAGCCCCAGCATTTT,CASSSRGNQPQHF
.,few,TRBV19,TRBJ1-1,TGTGCCAGTAGTCTCGACGGGGGGAACACTGAAGCTTTCTTT,CASSLDGGNTEAFF
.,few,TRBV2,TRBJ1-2,TGTGCCAGCACCGGCCACGGGGAGGGCTATGGCTACACCTTC,CASTGHGEGYGYTF
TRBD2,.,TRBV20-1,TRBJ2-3,TGCAGTGCTAGATTATCCAGCGGGAGGGATACGCAGTATTTT,CSARLSSGRDTQYF
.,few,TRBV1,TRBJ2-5,TGCACCAGCAGCCTTTTTCCGGGACAGGGTTCGCAAGAGACCCAGTACTTC,CTSSLFPGQGSQETQYF
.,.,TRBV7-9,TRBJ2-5,TGTGCCAGCAGCTTAGCCCTGGGGTCTAGTCGAGAGACCCAGTACTTC,CASSLALGSSRETQYF
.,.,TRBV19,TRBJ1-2,TGTGCCTCTAGGGCAGCTAACTATGGCTACACCTTC,CASRAANYGYTF
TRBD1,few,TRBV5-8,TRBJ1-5,TGTGCCAGCAGCTCGGGACAGGGTAGGGTCGGCAATCAGCCCCAGCATTTT,CASSSGQGRVGNQPQHF
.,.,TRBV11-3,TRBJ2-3,TGTGCCGGCAGCTTAGAAGTTTACGCGCAGTATTTT,CAGSLEVYAQYF
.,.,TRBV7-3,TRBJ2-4,TGTGCCAGCAGCTTAGAAGGGGGGACGGGCATTCAGTACTTC,CASSLEGGTGIQYF
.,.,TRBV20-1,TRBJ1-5,TGCAGTGCTCATCAGCCCCAGCATTTT,CSAHQPQHF
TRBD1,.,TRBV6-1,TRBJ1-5,TGTGCCAGCAGCCTGGGACAGGCGAACAATCAGCCCCAGCATTTT,CASSLGQANNQPQHF
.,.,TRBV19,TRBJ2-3,TGTGCCAGTAGTATGAGCGTTGGGCAATTGGGGTACACAGATACGCAGTATTTT,CASSMSVGQLGYTDTQYF
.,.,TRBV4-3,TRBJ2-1,TGCGCCAGCAGCCAAGATGTCAAGTTTCAGGAGCAGTTCTTC,CASSQDVKFQEQFF
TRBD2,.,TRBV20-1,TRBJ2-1,TGCAGTGCTAGAGCGCTAGCGGGCGGGTACAATGAGCAGTTCTTC,CSARALAGGYNEQFF
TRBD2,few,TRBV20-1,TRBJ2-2,TGCAGTGCTCCGCTGACTAGCCAAAGCACCGGGGAGCTGTTTTTT,CSAPLTSQSTGELFF
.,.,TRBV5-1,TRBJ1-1,TGCGCCAGCAGCCCCCGGTCAGAGAACACTGAAGCTTTCTTT,CASSPRSENTEAFF
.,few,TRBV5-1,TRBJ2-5,TGCGCCAGCAGCTTGATGGGGGACCAAGAGACCCAGTACTTC,CASSLMGDQETQYF
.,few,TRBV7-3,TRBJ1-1,TGTGCCAGCAGCCGGAGGATAAACACTGAAGCTTTCTTT,CASSRRINTEAFF
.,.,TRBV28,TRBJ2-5,TGTGCCAGCAGTGGGGACTGGGGGTGGGGCCAGTACTTC,CASSGDWGWGQYF
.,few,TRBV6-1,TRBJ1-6,TGTGCCAGCATCTTCGATTTGAGCTCCTATAATTCACCCCTCCACTTT,CASIFDLSSYNSPLHF
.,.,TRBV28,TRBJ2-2,TGTGCCAGCACTACCGCGGGAAGGAACACCGGGGAGCTGTTTTTT,CASTTAGRNTGELFF